This TCR beta chain was recovered during a study of CD8 T cells in Susac syndrome. TEMRA cells were FACS-enriched, with CD8+ and CD4+ T cells isolated negatively. RNA, at about 0.45 to 1 ug, was reverse transcribed with random hexamers. TCR beta CDR3 was amplified by immunoSEQ multiplex PCR. This amplification extended across 54 Vbeta and 13 Jbeta segments. Using its own MiXCR run on the immunoSEQ multiplex PCR reads, TCRdb lists one record per CDR3 protein. Among about 210,000 distinct CDR3 sequences listed, about 95% were seen once. Germline assignment: CDR1 SQVTM and CDR2 ANQGSEA. The CDR3 is made up of 12 amino acids.

This chain connects TRBV29-1 to TRBJ1-1; 8 bases agree with TRBD1. The clonotype originates from a human donor with multiple sclerosis. Sequencing was carried out using CD4+ T cells from PBMCs. CDR3 region: CIASGTGYEAFF. The CDR3 DNA follows: TGCATCGCCTCCGGGACAGGCTATGAAGCTTTCTTT. Combining the CDR3 with reference TRBV29-1 and TRBJ1-1 gives the whole variable domain SAVISQKPSRDICQRGTSLTIQCQVDSQVTMMFWYRQQPGQSLTLIATANQGSEATYESGFVIDKFPISRPNLTFSTLTVSNMSPEDSSIYLCIASGTGYEAFFGQGTRLTVV.